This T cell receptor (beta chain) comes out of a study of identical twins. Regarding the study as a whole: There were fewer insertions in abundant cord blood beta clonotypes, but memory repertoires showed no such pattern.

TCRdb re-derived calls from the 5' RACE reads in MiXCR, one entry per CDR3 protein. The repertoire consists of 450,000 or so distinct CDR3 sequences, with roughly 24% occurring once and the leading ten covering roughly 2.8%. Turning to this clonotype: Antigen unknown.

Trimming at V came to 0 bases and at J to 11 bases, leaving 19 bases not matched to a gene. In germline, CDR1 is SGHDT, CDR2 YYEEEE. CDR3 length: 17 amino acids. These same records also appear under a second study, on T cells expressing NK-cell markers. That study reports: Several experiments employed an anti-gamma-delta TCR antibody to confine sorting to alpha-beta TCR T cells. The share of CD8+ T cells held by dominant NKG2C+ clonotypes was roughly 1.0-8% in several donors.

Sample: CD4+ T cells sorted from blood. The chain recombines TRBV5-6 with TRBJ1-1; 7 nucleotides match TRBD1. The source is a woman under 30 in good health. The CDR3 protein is CASSLDPTGTVKRGAFF. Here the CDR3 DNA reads TGTGCCAGCAGCTTGGATCCTACCGGGACAGTAAAACGGGGGGCTTTCTTT.